This entry describes one T cell receptor (beta chain). What it binds is unknown. Donors in the study were healthy people who gave bone marrow. These data come from a study of cytomegalovirus exposure and HLA in healthy donors. Study conclusions and caveats: In an earlier analysis, in some 600 donors, most V segments appeared productive either ~90% or ~30% of the time. A likely sequencing artifact accounted for one observed cluster of highly shared sequence variants. A later look showed TCR association rates differing by HLA locus, highest for DRB1 and lowest for HLA-C.

Researchers ran the PCR with 60 Vbeta and 13 Jbeta primers. Assay used: immunoSEQ multiplex PCR; TCRdb lists only in-frame clones, some missing. The table has hundreds of thousands of clones, approximately 84% seen once. The source material was PBMCs. The sequence came from a woman in her forties in good health and CMV-seronegative.

CDR3 residues: CASTVGQVLTEAFF. CDR3 nucleotide sequence: TGTGCCAGCACCGTCGGACAGGTTTTAACTGAAGCTTTCTTT. This chain connects TRBV28 to TRBJ1-1; 7 nucleotides match TRBD1. V lost 7 bases, J lost 5 bases, and 10 bases stayed unmatched. The CDR3 is 14 residues long. The germline gives CDR1 MDHEN, CDR2 SYDVKM.